This paragraph covers one TCR beta chain sequence. What it binds is unknown. The data were obtained in a study of CD8 T cells in ankylosing spondylitis. Using quantitative 5'-RACE with molecular barcodes, the authors made TCR beta libraries. TCRdb independently ran MiXCR on the 5' RACE reads; one entry per CDR3 protein. The table records about 400,000 distinct CDR3 sequences, about 22% of them present only once. The CDR3 loop spans 18 amino acids. Unmatched junction bases numbered 6, after V lost 3 bases and J lost 0 bases. Germline CDR1 SGHRS, CDR2 YFSETQ. General study points: Some of the motif variants had earlier been found in reactive arthritis patients' fluid and blood. Apparently characteristic of ankylosing spondylitis blood was a TCR beta motif (about 8 highly homologous variants).

The rearrangement links TRBV5-1 to TRBJ2-2; 12 bases line up with TRBD1. The sequence derives from a male donor with ankylosing spondylitis. Source material: blood, either unsorted or a sorted T cell fraction (not recorded which). This CDR3 reads CASSSRDRGLSNTGELFF. Written as DNA, the CDR3 is TGCGCCAGCAGCTCCCGGGACAGGGGGCTCTCGAACACCGGGGAGCTGTTTTTT.